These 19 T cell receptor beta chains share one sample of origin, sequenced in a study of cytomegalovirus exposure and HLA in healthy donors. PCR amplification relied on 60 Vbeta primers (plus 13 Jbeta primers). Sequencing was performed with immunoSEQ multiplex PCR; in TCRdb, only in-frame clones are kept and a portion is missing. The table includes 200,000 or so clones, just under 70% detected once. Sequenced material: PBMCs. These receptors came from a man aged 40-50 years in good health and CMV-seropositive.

CDR3 sequence: CASSLVKGSGLETQYF. CDR3 nucleotide sequence: TGTGCCAGCAGCTTAGTAAAGGGGTCCGGCTTGGAGACCCAGTACTTC. The chain joins TRBV7-8 to TRBJ2-5, with D perhaps TRBD1 (5 bases). V dropped 1 base and J dropped 5 bases, with 17 bases sitting between them. Germline-derived CDR1 and CDR2 are SGHVS and FQNEAQ. The CDR3 spans 16 residues.

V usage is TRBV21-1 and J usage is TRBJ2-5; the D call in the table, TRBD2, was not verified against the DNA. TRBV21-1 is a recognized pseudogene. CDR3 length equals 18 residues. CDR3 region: CASSKSVGIAGNQETQYF. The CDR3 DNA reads TGTGCCAGCAGCAAATCGGTAGGGATAGCGGGGAACCAAGAGACCCAGTACTTC.

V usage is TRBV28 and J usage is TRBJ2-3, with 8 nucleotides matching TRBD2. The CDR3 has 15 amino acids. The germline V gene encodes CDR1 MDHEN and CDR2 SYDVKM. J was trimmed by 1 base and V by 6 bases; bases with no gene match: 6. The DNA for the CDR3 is TGTGCCAGCAGCTTGGTGCGGGGGGGCACAGATACGCAGTATTTT. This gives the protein CASSLVRGGTDTQYF.

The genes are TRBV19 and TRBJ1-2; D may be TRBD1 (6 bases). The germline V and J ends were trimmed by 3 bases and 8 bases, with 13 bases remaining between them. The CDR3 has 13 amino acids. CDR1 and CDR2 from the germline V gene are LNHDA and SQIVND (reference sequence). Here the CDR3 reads CASSINRVKGYTF. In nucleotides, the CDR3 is TGTGCCAGTAGTATCAACAGGGTGAAAGGCTACACCTTC.

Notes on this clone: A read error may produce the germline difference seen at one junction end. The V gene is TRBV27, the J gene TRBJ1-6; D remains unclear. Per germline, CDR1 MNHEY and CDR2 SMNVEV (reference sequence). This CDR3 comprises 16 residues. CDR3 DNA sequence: TGTGCCAGCAGTTTATACGAGGGCTCCTATAATTCACCCCTCCGCTTT. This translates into CASSLYEGSYNSPLRF.

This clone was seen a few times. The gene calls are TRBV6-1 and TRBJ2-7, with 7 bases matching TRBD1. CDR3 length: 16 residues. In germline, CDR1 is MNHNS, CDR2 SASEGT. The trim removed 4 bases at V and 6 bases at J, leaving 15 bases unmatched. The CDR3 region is CASSARGTGAGGEQYF. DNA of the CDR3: TGTGCCAGCAGTGCCCGGGGAACAGGGGCAGGAGGCGAGCAGTACTTC.

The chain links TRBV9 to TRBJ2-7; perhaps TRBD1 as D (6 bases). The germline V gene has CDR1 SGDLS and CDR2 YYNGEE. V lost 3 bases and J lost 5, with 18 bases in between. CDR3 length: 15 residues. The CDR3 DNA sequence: TGTGCCAGCAGCGACGGGACAAGGGGGACGCACGAGCAGTACTTC. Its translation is CASSDGTRGTHEQYF.

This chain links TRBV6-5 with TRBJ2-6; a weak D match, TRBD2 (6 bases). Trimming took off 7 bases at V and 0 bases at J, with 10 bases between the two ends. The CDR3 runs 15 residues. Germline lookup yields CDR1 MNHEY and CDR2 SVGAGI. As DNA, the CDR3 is TGTGCCAGCACCAACGGGGGCTCTGGGGCCAACGTCCTGACTTTC. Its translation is CASTNGGSGANVLTF.

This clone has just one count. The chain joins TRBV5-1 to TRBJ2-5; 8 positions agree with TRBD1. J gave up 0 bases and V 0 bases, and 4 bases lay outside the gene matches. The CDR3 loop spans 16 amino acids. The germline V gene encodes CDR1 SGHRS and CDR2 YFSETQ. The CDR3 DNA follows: TGCGCCAGCAGCTTGGGGTTGGGACAGGACCAAGAGACCCAGTACTTC. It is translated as CASSLGLGQDQETQYF.

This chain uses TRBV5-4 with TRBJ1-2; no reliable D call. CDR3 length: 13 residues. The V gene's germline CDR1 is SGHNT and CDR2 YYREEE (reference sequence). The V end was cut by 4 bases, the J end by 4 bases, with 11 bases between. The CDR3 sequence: CASSVTESYGYTF. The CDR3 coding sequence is TGTGCCAGCAGCGTTACAGAGTCCTATGGCTACACCTTC.

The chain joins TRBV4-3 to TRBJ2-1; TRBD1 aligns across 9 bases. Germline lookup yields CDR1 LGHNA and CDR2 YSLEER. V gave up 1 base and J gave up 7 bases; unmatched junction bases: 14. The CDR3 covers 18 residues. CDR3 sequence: CASSQGAPGTGYRNEQFF. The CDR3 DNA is TGCGCCAGCAGCCAAGGGGCCCCCGGGACAGGGTATCGTAATGAGCAGTTCTTC.

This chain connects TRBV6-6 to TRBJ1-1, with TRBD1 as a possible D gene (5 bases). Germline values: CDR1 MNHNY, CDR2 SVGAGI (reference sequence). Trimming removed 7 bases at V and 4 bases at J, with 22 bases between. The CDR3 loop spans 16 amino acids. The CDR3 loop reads CASIELPGRGSTEAFF. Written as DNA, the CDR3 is TGTGCCAGCATCGAACTGCCTGGTCGGGGGAGCACTGAAGCTTTCTTT.

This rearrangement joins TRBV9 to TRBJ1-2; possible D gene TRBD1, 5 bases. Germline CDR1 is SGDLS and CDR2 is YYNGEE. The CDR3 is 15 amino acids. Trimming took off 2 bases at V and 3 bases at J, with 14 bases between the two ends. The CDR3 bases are TGTGCCAGCAGCGTCGGTGGGGGAGGGTACTATGGCTACACCTTC. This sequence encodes CASSVGGGGYYGYTF.

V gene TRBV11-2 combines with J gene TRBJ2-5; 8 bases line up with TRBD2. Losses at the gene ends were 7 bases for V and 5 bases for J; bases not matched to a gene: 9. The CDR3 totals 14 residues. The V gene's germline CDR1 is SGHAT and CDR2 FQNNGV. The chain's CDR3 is CASTRGAGRETQYF. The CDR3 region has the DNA TGTGCCAGCACGCGGGGGGCGGGTAGGGAGACCCAGTACTTC. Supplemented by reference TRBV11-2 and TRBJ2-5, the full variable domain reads EAGVAQSPRYKIIEKRQSVAFWCNPISGHATLYWYQQILGQGPKLLIQFQNNGVVDDSQLPKDRFSAERLKGVDSTLKIQPAKLEDSAVYLCASTRGAGRETQYFGPGTRLLVL.

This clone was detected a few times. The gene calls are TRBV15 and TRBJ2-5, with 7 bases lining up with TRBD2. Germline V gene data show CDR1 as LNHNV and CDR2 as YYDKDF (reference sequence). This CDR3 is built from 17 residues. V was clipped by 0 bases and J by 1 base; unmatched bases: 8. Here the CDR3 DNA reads TGTGCCACCAGCAGAGATTCGGGGAGGGGACCCCAAGAGACCCAGTACTTC. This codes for CATSRDSGRGPQETQYF.

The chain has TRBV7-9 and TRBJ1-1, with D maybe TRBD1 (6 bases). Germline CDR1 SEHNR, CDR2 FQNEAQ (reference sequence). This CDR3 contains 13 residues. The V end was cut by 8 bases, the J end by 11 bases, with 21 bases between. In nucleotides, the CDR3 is TGTGCCAGCCGTACCGAGGACAGATTAATTGCTTTCTTT. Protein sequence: CASRTEDRLIAFF.

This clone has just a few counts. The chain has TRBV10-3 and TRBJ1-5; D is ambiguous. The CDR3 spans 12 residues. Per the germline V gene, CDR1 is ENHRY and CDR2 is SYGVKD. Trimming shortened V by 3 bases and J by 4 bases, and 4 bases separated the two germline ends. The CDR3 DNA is TGTGCCATCAGTGACCGGAATCAGCCCCAGCATTTT. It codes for CAISDRNQPQHF.

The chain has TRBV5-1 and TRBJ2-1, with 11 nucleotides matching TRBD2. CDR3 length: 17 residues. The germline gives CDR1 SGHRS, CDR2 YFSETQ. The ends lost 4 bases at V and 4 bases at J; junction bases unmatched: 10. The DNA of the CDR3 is TGCGCCAGCAGCCCCCGGCCCGGGACTAGCGGTTACAATGAGCAGTTCTTC. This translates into CASSPRPGTSGYNEQFF.

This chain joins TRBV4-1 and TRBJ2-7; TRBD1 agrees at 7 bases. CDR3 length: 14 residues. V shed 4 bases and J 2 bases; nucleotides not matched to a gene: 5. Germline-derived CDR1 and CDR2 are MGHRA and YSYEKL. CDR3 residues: CASSPNRGPYEQYF. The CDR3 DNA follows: TGCGCCAGCAGCCCGAACAGGGGACCCTACGAGCAGTACTTC.